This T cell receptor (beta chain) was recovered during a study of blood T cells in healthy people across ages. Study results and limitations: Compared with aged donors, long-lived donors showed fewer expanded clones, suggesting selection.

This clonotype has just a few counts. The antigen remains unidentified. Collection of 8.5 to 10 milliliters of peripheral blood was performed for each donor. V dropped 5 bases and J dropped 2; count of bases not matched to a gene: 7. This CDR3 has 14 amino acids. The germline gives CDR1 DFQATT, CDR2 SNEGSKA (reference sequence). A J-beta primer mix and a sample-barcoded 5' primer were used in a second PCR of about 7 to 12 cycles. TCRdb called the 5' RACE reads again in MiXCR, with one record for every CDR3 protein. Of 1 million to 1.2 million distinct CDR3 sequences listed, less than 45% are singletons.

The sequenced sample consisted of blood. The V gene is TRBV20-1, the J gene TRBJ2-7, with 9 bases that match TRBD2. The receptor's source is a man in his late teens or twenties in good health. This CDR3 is CSAYVAGEPYEQYF. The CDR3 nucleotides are TGCAGTGCTTACGTAGCGGGGGAACCCTACGAGCAGTACTTC.